The source of this TCR beta chain is a study of CD8 T cells in ankylosing spondylitis. General study results and limits: CD8+ cells made up the disease-linked clones, which were relatively rare in peripheral blood. Ankylosing spondylitis blood appeared to be characterized by a TCR beta motif of about 8 highly homologous variants. The clones that were linked to disease were reported to be significantly enriched in matched synovial fluid samples from ankylosing spondylitis patients.

To note about this clonotype: The antigen remains undetermined.

The CDR3 totals 15 residues. Germline V gives CDR1 WNHNN, CDR2 SYGVQD (reference sequence). With 0 bases clipped from V and 4 bases from J, the junction kept 5 bases outside the gene matches. Using quantitative 5'-RACE with molecular barcodes, the authors made TCR beta libraries. TCRdb redid the calling of the 5' RACE reads with MiXCR, one entry per CDR3 protein. The sample includes about 450,000 distinct CDR3 sequences, more than 25% of them seen just once. J is TRBJ2-5 and V is TRBV10-1, with TRBD2 identical over 7 bases. Material for sequencing was blood, either unsorted or a sorted T cell fraction (not recorded which). The receptor comes from a male donor with ankylosing spondylitis. CDR3: CASSESPAGRETQYF. Here the CDR3 DNA reads TGCGCCAGCAGTGAGTCACCAGCGGGAAGAGAGACCCAGTACTTC.